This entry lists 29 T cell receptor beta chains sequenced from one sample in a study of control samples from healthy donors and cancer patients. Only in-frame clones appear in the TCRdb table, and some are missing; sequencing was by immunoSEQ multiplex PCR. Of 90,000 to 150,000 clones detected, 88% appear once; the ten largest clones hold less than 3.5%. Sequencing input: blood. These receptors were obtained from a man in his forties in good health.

For the CDR3, the DNA is TGTGCCAGCAGTCAGAGACAGGGAAACACTGAAGCTTTCTTT. Encoded protein: CASSQRQGNTEAFF. The chain employs TRBV3-1 (or the pseudogene TRBV3-2) and TRBJ1-1; TRBD1 aligns across 7 bases. There are 14 residues in the CDR3. Germline V gives CDR1 LGHDT, CDR2 YNNKEL (reference sequence). V dropped 6 bases and J dropped 2; count of bases not matched to a gene: 6.

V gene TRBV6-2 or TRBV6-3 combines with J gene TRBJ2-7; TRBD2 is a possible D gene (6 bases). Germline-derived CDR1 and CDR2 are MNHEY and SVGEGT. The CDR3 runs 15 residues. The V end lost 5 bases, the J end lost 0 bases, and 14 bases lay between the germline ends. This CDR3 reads CASSPRRADSYEQYF. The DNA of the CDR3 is TGTGCCAGCAGTCCCCGGAGGGCGGACTCCTACGAGCAGTACTTC.

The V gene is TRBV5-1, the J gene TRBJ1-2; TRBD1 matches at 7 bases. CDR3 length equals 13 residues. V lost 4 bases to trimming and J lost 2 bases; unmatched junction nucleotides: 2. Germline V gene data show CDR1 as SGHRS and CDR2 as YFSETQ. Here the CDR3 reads CASSMGQNYGYTF. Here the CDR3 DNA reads TGCGCCAGCAGCATGGGACAGAACTATGGCTACACCTTC.

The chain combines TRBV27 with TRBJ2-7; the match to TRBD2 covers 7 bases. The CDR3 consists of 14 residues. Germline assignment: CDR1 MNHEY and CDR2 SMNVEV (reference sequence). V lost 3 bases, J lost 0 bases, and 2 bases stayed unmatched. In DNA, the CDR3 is TGTGCCAGCAGTTTGCGGGAGAGCTCCTACGAGCAGTACTTC. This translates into CASSLRESSYEQYF.

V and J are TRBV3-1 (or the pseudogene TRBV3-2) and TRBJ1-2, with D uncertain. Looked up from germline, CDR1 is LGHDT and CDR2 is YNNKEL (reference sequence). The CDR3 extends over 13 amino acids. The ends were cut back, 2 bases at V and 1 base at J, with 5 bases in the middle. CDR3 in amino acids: CASSQLDNYGYTF. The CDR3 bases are TGTGCCAGCAGCCAACTGGATAACTATGGCTACACCTTC.

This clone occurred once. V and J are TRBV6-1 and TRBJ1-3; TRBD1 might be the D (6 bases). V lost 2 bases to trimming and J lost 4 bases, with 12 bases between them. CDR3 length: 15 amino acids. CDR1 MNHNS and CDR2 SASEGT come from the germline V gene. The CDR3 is CASSELRGRGNTIYF. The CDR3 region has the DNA TGTGCCAGCAGTGAACTCAGGGGTAGGGGAAACACCATATATTTT.

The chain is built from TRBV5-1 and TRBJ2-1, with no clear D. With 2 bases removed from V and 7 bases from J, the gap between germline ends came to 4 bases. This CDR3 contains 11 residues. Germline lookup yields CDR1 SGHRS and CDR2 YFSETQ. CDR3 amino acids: CASSFLNEQFF. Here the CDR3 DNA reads TGCGCCAGCAGCTTTCTAAATGAGCAGTTCTTC.

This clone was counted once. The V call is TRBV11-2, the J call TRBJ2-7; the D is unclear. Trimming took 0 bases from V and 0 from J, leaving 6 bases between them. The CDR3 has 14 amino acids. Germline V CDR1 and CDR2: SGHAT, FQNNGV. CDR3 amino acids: CASSLEAVSYEQYF. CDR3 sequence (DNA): TGTGCCAGCAGCTTAGAGGCGGTCTCCTACGAGCAGTACTTC.

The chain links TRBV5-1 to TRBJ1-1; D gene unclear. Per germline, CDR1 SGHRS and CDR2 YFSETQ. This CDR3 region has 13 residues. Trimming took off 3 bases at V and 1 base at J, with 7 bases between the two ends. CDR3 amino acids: CASSSQQNTEAFF. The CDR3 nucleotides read TGCGCCAGCAGCTCACAGCAGAACACTGAAGCTTTCTTT.

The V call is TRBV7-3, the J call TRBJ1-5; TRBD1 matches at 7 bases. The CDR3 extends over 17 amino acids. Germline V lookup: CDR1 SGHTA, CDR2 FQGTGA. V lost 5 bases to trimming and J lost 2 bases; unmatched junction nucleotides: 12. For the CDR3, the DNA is TGTGCCAGCAGCACCCACAGGGGACGGTCGGGCAATCAGCCCCAGCATTTT. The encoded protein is CASSTHRGRSGNQPQHF.

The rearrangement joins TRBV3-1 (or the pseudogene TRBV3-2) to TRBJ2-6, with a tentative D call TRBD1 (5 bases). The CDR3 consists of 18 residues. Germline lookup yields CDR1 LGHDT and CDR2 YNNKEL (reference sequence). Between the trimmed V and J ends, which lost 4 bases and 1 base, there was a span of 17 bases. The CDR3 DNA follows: TGTGCCAGCAGCCGAAAAACAGGCCCCTCGTCTGGGGCCAACGTCCTGACTTTC. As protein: CASSRKTGPSSGANVLTF.

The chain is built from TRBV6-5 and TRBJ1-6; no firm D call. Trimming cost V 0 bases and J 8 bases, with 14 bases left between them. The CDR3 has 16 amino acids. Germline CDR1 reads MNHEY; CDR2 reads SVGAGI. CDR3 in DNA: TGTGCCAGCAGTTACTCACAGACCCCTTCGGATTCACCCCTCCACTTT. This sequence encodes CASSYSQTPSDSPLHF.

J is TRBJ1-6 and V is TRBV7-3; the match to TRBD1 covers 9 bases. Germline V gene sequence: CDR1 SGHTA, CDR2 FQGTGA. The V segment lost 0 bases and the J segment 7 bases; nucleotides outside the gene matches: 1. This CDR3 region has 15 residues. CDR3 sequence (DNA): TGTGCCAGCAGCTTAACGGGACAGGGCAATTCACCCCTCCACTTT. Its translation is CASSLTGQGNSPLHF.

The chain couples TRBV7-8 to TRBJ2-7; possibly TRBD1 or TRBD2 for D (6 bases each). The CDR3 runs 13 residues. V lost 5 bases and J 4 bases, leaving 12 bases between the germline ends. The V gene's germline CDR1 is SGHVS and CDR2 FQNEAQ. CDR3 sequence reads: CASSPGGFYEQYF. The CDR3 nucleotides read TGTGCCAGCAGCCCCGGGGGCTTTTACGAGCAGTACTTC. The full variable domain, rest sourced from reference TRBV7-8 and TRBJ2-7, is GAGVSQSPRYKVAKRGQDVALRCDPISGHVSLFWYQQALGQGPEFLTYFQNEAQLDKSGLPSDRFFAERPEGSVSTLKIQRTQQEDSAVYLCASSPGGFYEQYFGPGTRLTVT.

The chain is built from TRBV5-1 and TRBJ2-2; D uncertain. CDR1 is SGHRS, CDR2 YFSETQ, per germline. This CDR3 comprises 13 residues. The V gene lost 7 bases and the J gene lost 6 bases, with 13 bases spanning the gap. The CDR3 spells CASALAVAGELFF. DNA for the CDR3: TGCGCCAGCGCCTTAGCTGTGGCCGGGGAGCTGTTTTTT. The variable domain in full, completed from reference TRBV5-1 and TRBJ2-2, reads KAGVTQTPRYLIKTRGQQVTLSCSPISGHRSVSWYQQTPGQGLQFLFEYFSETQRNKGNFPGRFSGRQFSNSRSEMNVSTLELGDSALYLCASALAVAGELFFGEGSRLTVL.

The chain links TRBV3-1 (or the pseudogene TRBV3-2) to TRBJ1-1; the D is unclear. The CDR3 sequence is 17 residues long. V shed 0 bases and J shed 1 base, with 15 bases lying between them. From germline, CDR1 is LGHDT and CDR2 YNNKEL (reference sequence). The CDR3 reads CASSQDLGVQGNTEAFF. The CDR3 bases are TGTGCCAGCAGCCAAGATCTTGGGGTTCAAGGGAACACTGAAGCTTTCTTT.

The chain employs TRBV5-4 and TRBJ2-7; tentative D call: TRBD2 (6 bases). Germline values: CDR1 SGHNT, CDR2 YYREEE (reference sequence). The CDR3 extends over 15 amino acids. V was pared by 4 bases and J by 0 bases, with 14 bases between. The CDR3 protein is CASSPSGLPSYEQYF. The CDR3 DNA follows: TGTGCCAGCAGCCCTTCGGGACTGCCCTCCTACGAGCAGTACTTC.

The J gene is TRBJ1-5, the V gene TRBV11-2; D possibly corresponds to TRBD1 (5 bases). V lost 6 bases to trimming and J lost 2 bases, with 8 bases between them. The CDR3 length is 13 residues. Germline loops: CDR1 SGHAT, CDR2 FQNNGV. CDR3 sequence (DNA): TGTGCCAGCAGTGGGGCCGGCAATCAGCCCCAGCATTTT. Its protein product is CASSGAGNQPQHF.

In nucleotides, the CDR3 is TGTGCCAGCAGTGAACGAGGCGGGGCAGGGATGTTCCATGGCTACACCTTC. This gives the protein CASSERGGAGMFHGYTF. V usage is TRBV6-1 and J usage is TRBJ1-2; TRBD1 might be the D (5 bases). Germline V gene sequence: CDR1 MNHNS, CDR2 SASEGT. Trimming took 2 bases from V and 6 from J, leaving 22 bases between them. This CDR3 is built from 17 residues.

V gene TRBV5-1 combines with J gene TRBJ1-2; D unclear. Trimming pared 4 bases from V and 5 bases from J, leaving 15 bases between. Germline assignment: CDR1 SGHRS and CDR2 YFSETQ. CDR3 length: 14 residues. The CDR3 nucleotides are TGCGCCAGCAGCCCTCAGAAGGCGATTTATGGCTACACCTTC. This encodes CASSPQKAIYGYTF.

The CDR3 reads CASSVIAGTDTQYF. CDR3 sequence (DNA): TGTGCCAGCAGTGTTATTGCCGGCACAGATACGCAGTATTTT. The rearrangement links TRBV2 to TRBJ2-3, with D hard to call. CDR1 and CDR2 from the germline V gene are SNHLY and FYNNEI. The V end was cut by 4 bases, the J end by 1 base, with 9 bases between. The CDR3 extends over 14 amino acids.

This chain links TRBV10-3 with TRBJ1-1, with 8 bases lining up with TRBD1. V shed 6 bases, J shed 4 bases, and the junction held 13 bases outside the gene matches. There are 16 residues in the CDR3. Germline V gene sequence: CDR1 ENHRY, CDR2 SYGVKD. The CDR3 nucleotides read TGTGCCATCAGCCACTCCGGGACAGGTATACGCACTGAAGCTTTCTTT. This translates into CAISHSGTGIRTEAFF.

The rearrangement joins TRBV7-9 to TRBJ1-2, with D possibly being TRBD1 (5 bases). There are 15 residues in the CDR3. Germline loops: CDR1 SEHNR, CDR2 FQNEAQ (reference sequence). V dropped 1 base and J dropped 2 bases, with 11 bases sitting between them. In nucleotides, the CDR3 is TGTGCCAGCAGCTTAGTAGTAGGGGTGAACTATGGCTACACCTTC. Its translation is CASSLVVGVNYGYTF.

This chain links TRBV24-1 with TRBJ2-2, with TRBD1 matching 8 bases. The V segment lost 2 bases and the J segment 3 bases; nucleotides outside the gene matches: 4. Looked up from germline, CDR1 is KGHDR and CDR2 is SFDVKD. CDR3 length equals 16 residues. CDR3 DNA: TGTGCCACCAGTGATTCGGACAGGGCGTACACCGGGGAGCTGTTTTTT. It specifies CATSDSDRAYTGELFF.

The CDR3 protein is CASSYLQLRAHLGGELFF. The CDR3 nucleotides read TGTGCCAGCAGTTATCTGCAGTTGCGGGCCCATTTGGGCGGGGAGCTGTTTTTT. The chain recombines TRBV6-2 or TRBV6-3 with TRBJ2-2, with D possibly being TRBD2 (5 bases). Per the germline V gene, CDR1 is MNHEY and CDR2 is SVGEGT. The CDR3 loop spans 18 amino acids. The V end was cut by 3 bases, the J end by 7 bases, with 24 bases between.

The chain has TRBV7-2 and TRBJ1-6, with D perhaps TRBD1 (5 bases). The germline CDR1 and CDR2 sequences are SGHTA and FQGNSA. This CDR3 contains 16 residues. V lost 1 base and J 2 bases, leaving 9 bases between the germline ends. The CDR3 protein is CASSLGSGTYNSPLHF. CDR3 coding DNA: TGTGCCAGCAGCTTAGGGTCAGGGACCTATAATTCACCCCTCCACTTT.

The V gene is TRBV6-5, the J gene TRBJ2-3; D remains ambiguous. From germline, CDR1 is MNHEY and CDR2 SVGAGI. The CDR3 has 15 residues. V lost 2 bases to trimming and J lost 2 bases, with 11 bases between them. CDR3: CASSYNGANTDTQYF. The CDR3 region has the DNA TGTGCCAGCAGTTACAATGGTGCGAACACAGATACGCAGTATTTT.

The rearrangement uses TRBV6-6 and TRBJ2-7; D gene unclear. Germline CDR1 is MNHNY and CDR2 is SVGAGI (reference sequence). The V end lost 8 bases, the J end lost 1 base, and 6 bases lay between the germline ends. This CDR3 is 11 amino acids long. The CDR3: CASQQSYEQYF. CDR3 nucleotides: TGTGCCAGCCAACAGTCCTACGAGCAGTACTTC.

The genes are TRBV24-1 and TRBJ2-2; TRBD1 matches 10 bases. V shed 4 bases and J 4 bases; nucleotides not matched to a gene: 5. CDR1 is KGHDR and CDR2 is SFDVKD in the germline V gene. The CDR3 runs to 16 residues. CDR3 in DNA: TGTGCCACCAGTGACCAAGGGACAGGGGTCACCGGGGAGCTGTTTTTT. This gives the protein CATSDQGTGVTGELFF.